The 19 T cell receptor beta chains below were found in one sample sequenced in a study of cytomegalovirus exposure and HLA in healthy donors. The primer mix had 60 Vbeta and 13 Jbeta primers. The repertoire was sequenced with immunoSEQ multiplex PCR; TCRdb's copy has only in-frame clones and lacks some. This table lists about 160,000 clones. Input material: PBMCs. These receptors all come from a woman aged 55-69 years in good health and CMV-seronegative.

As regards this clone: This same CDR3 is encoded by further DNA sequences in the sample. The V call is TRBV9, the J call TRBJ2-6; D may be TRBD1 (5 bases). The CDR3 totals 15 residues. The ends were cut back, 1 base at V and 0 bases at J, with 5 bases in the middle. CDR1 and CDR2 from the germline V gene are SGDLS and YYNGEE. The CDR3 loop is CASSVQGSGANVLTF. The CDR3 DNA reads as TGTGCCAGCAGCGTACAGGGCTCTGGGGCCAACGTCCTGACTTTC.

The chain uses TRBV11-2 and TRBJ2-3, with 10 bases that match TRBD2. After removal of 5 bases from V and 0 bases from J, the junction contained 5 bases not matched to a gene. The CDR3 loop spans 16 amino acids. Germline CDR1 SGHAT, CDR2 FQNNGV. The CDR3 DNA sequence: TGTGCCAGCAGCCGAGCGGGGGGGATTAGCACAGATACGCAGTATTTT. Translating it yields CASSRAGGISTDTQYF.

The chain couples TRBV7-9 to TRBJ2-7; a possible D gene is TRBD2 (6 bases). V was clipped by 5 bases and J by 0 bases, with 11 bases between them. The CDR3 runs to 14 residues. Per germline, CDR1 SEHNR and CDR2 FQNEAQ (reference sequence). The CDR3 here is CASSDRDSSYEQYF. CDR3 in DNA: TGTGCCAGCAGCGATCGGGACTCCTCCTACGAGCAGTACTTC.

V gene TRBV7-3 combines with J gene TRBJ2-3, with 9 bases aligning to TRBD1. This CDR3 has 16 residues. Trimming took 4 bases from V and 4 from J; bases not matched to a gene: 9. The germline CDR1 and CDR2 sequences are SGHTA and FQGTGA. The CDR3 protein is CASSSLPGQGADTQYF. CDR3 nucleotides: TGTGCCAGCAGCTCGCTCCCGGGACAGGGCGCAGATACGCAGTATTTT.

The DNA of the CDR3 is TGTGCCAGCAGCCCGTACGACAGGGGGGTAAATCAGCCCCAGCATTTT. The encoded protein is CASSPYDRGVNQPQHF. The V call is TRBV7-2, the J call TRBJ1-5; 9 bases agree with TRBD1. Germline V gene data show CDR1 as SGHTA and CDR2 as FQGNSA. The V segment lost 5 bases and the J segment 4 bases; nucleotides outside the gene matches: 9. This CDR3 has 16 residues.

The chain recombines TRBV2 with TRBJ1-5; D is unresolved. This CDR3 has 12 residues. Germline CDR1 and CDR2: SNHLY and FYNNEI. V dropped 6 bases and J dropped 5 bases, with 8 bases sitting between them. Here the CDR3 reads CASSPEDQPQHF. CDR3 DNA: TGTGCCAGCAGCCCAGAGGATCAGCCCCAGCATTTT.

This chain connects TRBV2 to TRBJ1-1; D might be TRBD1 (6 bases). Trimming shortened V by 5 bases and J by 0 bases, and 13 bases separated the two germline ends. Germline V gene sequence: CDR1 SNHLY, CDR2 FYNNEI. This CDR3 has 15 amino acids. CDR3 sequence reads: CASSPQQGVNTEAFF. The CDR3 DNA follows: TGTGCCAGCAGTCCTCAACAGGGAGTGAACACTGAAGCTTTCTTT. Using reference TRBV2 and TRBJ1-1 for the parts outside the CDR3, the full variable domain is EPEVTQTPSHQVTQMGQEVILRCVPISNHLYFYWYRQILGQKVEFLVSFYNNEISEKSEIFDDQFSVERPDGSNFTLKIRSTKLEDSAMYFCASSPQQGVNTEAFFGQGTRLTVV.

The chain links TRBV6-6 to TRBJ2-1, with TRBD2 matching 13 bases. The CDR3 extends over 13 amino acids. Trimming took 5 bases from V and 13 from J; bases not matched to a gene: 5. In germline, CDR1 is MNHNY, CDR2 SVGAGI (reference sequence). DNA of the CDR3: TGTGCCAGCAGTGTGACTAGCGGGGGGTTTCAGTTCTTC. It codes for CASSVTSGGFQFF.

The chain links TRBV11-2 to TRBJ1-2; 7 bases fit TRBD1. CDR3 length: 14 amino acids. CDR1 is SGHAT and CDR2 is FQNNGV in the germline V gene. After removal of 5 bases from V and 5 bases from J, the junction contained 8 bases not matched to a gene. The CDR3 nucleotides are TGTGCCAGCAGCGCCCCTAGGGACAGTTATGGCTACACCTTC. The encoded protein is CASSAPRDSYGYTF.

V gene TRBV10-3 combines with J gene TRBJ2-3; perhaps TRBD1 as D (5 bases). The V end lost 8 bases, the J end lost 8 bases, and 8 bases lay between the germline ends. This CDR3 is built from 10 residues. The germline V gene has CDR1 ENHRY and CDR2 SYGVKD. The CDR3 is CAIGGATQYF. The CDR3 nucleotides are TGTGCCATCGGTGGGGCTACGCAGTATTTT.

The CDR3 sequence: CASSLAQGAGGYTF. CDR3 coding DNA: TGTGCCAGCAGCTTAGCGCAGGGGGCAGGTGGCTACACCTTC. The chain has TRBV7-9 and TRBJ1-2; 8 bases fit TRBD1. The V segment lost 0 bases and the J segment 7 bases; nucleotides outside the gene matches: 4. Germline lookup yields CDR1 SEHNR and CDR2 FQNEAQ (reference sequence). The CDR3 totals 14 residues.

This chain uses TRBV4-1 with TRBJ2-7, with 10 bases lining up with TRBD2. V was clipped by 4 bases and J by 0 bases; unmatched bases: 6. CDR3 length: 16 residues. The V gene's germline CDR1 is MGHRA and CDR2 YSYEKL. DNA of the CDR3: TGCGCCAGCAGCCCTTCGACTAGCGGGCACTCCTACGAGCAGTACTTC. It encodes CASSPSTSGHSYEQYF.

The chain couples TRBV7-8 to TRBJ1-3, with D unresolved. Looked up from germline, CDR1 is SGHVS and CDR2 is FQNEAQ. CDR3 length equals 14 residues. The germline V and J ends were trimmed by 1 base and 1 base, with 5 bases remaining between them. The CDR3 loop is CASSLGASGNTIYF. CDR3 nucleotides: TGTGCCAGCAGCTTAGGGGCTTCTGGAAACACCATATATTTT.

CDR3 sequence: CASSSWTRAEPSTDTQYF. CDR3 coding DNA: TGTGCCAGCAGTTCCTGGACAAGGGCTGAGCCTAGCACAGATACGCAGTATTTT. The J gene is TRBJ2-3, the V gene TRBV7-3, with D maybe TRBD1 (5 bases). The CDR3 length is 18 residues. CDR1 is SGHTA, CDR2 FQGTGA, per germline. The germline V and J ends were trimmed by 6 bases and 0 bases, with 22 bases remaining between them.

This sequence joins TRBV5-1 and TRBJ2-5, with 10 bases matching TRBD2. The DNA end lines up better with TRBJ2-7; the J call may be wrong. There are 16 residues in the CDR3. Looked up from germline, CDR1 is SGHRS and CDR2 is YFSETQ. CDR3 sequence: CASSHAETSGSYEQYF. The CDR3 coding sequence is TGCGCCAGCAGCCACGCGGAGACTAGCGGGTCCTACGAGCAGTACTTC.

This chain links TRBV7-8 with TRBJ2-2, with TRBD2 identical over 7 bases. There are 16 residues in the CDR3. Trimming took 5 bases from V and 1 from J; bases not matched to a gene: 7. In germline, CDR1 is SGHVS, CDR2 FQNEAQ. The CDR3 nucleotides read TGTGCCAGCAGCCCCCCCAGCGGGGAGAACACCGGGGAGCTGTTTTTT. Amino acids: CASSPPSGENTGELFF.

The V call is TRBV19, the J call TRBJ2-1; 9 bases are shared with TRBD1. Losses at the gene ends were 5 bases for V and 9 bases for J; bases not matched to a gene: 2. The CDR3 runs to 12 residues. CDR1 is LNHDA, CDR2 SQIVND, per germline (reference sequence). The CDR3 nucleotides are TGTGCCAGTAGTCCACAGGGGGCTGAGCAGTTCTTC. Translation gives CASSPQGAEQFF.

CDR3 sequence: CASSLAGGTYEQYF. The DNA for the CDR3 is TGTGCCAGCAGCCTAGCGGGAGGGACCTACGAGCAGTACTTC. The V gene is TRBV7-3, the J gene TRBJ2-7, with 12 positions matching TRBD2. From germline, CDR1 is SGHTA and CDR2 FQGTGA. The junction had 1 base not matched to a gene; V was cut back by 5 bases and J by 2 bases. There are 14 residues in the CDR3.

The chain couples TRBV7-2 to TRBJ2-3, with 7 bases fitting TRBD2. The CDR3 sequence is 16 residues long. CDR1 is SGHTA, CDR2 FQGNSA, per germline. V shed 1 base and J 2 bases; nucleotides not matched to a gene: 6. The CDR3 coding sequence is TGTGCCAGCAGCTTAGACAGCGGGGCGTACACAGATACGCAGTATTTT. It yields the protein CASSLDSGAYTDTQYF.